These T cell receptor beta chains were read from a single sample in a study of T cells in Graves' hyperthyroidism and ophthalmopathy. TCRdb re-called the multiplex PCR reads through MiXCR, storing one row per CDR3 protein. Altogether a few hundred thousand distinct CDR3 sequences are present, around 43% being singletons, with the ten largest covering about two fifths. Source material: peripheral blood or thyroid tissue (not recorded which). Every receptor here comes from an adult woman with Graves' disease, either hyperthyroidism or ophthalmopathy (not recorded which). Both conserved end residues are part of each CDR3. Fields, in order: V gene, J gene, CDR3 protein.

v_call: TRBV20-1; j_call: TRBJ2-5; cdr3_aa: CSAPGGETQYF
v_call: TRBV4-2; j_call: TRBJ1-4; cdr3_aa: CASSQDQGGWLGKLFF
v_call: TRBV20-1; j_call: TRBJ1-2; cdr3_aa: CSAGTEYGYTF
v_call: TRBV5-1; j_call: TRBJ1-3; cdr3_aa: CASSEEGSGNTIYF
v_call: TRBV2; j_call: TRBJ1-1; cdr3_aa: CASSESQGWRTEAFF
v_call: TRBV2; j_call: TRBJ2-7; cdr3_aa: CASIPMEGLAGPYEQYF
v_call: TRBV20-1; j_call: TRBJ1-1; cdr3_aa: CSAREGDAFF
v_call: TRBV5-4; j_call: TRBJ1-5; cdr3_aa: CASSHRDDAYSNQPQHF
v_call: TRBV2; j_call: TRBJ2-7; cdr3_aa: CASSGQTGADEQYF
v_call: TRBV2; j_call: TRBJ2-7; cdr3_aa: CASKGGLTGEQYF
v_call: TRBV11-2; j_call: TRBJ1-2; cdr3_aa: CASRAQGASGYTF
v_call: TRBV5-1; j_call: TRBJ2-5; cdr3_aa: CASSDGTGSRPQYF
v_call: TRBV7-8; j_call: TRBJ2-1; cdr3_aa: CASSSFNEQFF
v_call: TRBV7-9; j_call: TRBJ2-7; cdr3_aa: CASVPSGSYEQYF
v_call: TRBV7-9; j_call: TRBJ2-7; cdr3_aa: CASRLREGPTYEQYF
v_call: TRBV15; j_call: TRBJ2-7; cdr3_aa: CATSNPRGTLDEQYF
v_call: TRBV2; j_call: TRBJ2-7; cdr3_aa: CTILDRGGEQYF
v_call: TRBV7-9; j_call: TRBJ2-2; cdr3_aa: CASSLVSLARNTGELFF